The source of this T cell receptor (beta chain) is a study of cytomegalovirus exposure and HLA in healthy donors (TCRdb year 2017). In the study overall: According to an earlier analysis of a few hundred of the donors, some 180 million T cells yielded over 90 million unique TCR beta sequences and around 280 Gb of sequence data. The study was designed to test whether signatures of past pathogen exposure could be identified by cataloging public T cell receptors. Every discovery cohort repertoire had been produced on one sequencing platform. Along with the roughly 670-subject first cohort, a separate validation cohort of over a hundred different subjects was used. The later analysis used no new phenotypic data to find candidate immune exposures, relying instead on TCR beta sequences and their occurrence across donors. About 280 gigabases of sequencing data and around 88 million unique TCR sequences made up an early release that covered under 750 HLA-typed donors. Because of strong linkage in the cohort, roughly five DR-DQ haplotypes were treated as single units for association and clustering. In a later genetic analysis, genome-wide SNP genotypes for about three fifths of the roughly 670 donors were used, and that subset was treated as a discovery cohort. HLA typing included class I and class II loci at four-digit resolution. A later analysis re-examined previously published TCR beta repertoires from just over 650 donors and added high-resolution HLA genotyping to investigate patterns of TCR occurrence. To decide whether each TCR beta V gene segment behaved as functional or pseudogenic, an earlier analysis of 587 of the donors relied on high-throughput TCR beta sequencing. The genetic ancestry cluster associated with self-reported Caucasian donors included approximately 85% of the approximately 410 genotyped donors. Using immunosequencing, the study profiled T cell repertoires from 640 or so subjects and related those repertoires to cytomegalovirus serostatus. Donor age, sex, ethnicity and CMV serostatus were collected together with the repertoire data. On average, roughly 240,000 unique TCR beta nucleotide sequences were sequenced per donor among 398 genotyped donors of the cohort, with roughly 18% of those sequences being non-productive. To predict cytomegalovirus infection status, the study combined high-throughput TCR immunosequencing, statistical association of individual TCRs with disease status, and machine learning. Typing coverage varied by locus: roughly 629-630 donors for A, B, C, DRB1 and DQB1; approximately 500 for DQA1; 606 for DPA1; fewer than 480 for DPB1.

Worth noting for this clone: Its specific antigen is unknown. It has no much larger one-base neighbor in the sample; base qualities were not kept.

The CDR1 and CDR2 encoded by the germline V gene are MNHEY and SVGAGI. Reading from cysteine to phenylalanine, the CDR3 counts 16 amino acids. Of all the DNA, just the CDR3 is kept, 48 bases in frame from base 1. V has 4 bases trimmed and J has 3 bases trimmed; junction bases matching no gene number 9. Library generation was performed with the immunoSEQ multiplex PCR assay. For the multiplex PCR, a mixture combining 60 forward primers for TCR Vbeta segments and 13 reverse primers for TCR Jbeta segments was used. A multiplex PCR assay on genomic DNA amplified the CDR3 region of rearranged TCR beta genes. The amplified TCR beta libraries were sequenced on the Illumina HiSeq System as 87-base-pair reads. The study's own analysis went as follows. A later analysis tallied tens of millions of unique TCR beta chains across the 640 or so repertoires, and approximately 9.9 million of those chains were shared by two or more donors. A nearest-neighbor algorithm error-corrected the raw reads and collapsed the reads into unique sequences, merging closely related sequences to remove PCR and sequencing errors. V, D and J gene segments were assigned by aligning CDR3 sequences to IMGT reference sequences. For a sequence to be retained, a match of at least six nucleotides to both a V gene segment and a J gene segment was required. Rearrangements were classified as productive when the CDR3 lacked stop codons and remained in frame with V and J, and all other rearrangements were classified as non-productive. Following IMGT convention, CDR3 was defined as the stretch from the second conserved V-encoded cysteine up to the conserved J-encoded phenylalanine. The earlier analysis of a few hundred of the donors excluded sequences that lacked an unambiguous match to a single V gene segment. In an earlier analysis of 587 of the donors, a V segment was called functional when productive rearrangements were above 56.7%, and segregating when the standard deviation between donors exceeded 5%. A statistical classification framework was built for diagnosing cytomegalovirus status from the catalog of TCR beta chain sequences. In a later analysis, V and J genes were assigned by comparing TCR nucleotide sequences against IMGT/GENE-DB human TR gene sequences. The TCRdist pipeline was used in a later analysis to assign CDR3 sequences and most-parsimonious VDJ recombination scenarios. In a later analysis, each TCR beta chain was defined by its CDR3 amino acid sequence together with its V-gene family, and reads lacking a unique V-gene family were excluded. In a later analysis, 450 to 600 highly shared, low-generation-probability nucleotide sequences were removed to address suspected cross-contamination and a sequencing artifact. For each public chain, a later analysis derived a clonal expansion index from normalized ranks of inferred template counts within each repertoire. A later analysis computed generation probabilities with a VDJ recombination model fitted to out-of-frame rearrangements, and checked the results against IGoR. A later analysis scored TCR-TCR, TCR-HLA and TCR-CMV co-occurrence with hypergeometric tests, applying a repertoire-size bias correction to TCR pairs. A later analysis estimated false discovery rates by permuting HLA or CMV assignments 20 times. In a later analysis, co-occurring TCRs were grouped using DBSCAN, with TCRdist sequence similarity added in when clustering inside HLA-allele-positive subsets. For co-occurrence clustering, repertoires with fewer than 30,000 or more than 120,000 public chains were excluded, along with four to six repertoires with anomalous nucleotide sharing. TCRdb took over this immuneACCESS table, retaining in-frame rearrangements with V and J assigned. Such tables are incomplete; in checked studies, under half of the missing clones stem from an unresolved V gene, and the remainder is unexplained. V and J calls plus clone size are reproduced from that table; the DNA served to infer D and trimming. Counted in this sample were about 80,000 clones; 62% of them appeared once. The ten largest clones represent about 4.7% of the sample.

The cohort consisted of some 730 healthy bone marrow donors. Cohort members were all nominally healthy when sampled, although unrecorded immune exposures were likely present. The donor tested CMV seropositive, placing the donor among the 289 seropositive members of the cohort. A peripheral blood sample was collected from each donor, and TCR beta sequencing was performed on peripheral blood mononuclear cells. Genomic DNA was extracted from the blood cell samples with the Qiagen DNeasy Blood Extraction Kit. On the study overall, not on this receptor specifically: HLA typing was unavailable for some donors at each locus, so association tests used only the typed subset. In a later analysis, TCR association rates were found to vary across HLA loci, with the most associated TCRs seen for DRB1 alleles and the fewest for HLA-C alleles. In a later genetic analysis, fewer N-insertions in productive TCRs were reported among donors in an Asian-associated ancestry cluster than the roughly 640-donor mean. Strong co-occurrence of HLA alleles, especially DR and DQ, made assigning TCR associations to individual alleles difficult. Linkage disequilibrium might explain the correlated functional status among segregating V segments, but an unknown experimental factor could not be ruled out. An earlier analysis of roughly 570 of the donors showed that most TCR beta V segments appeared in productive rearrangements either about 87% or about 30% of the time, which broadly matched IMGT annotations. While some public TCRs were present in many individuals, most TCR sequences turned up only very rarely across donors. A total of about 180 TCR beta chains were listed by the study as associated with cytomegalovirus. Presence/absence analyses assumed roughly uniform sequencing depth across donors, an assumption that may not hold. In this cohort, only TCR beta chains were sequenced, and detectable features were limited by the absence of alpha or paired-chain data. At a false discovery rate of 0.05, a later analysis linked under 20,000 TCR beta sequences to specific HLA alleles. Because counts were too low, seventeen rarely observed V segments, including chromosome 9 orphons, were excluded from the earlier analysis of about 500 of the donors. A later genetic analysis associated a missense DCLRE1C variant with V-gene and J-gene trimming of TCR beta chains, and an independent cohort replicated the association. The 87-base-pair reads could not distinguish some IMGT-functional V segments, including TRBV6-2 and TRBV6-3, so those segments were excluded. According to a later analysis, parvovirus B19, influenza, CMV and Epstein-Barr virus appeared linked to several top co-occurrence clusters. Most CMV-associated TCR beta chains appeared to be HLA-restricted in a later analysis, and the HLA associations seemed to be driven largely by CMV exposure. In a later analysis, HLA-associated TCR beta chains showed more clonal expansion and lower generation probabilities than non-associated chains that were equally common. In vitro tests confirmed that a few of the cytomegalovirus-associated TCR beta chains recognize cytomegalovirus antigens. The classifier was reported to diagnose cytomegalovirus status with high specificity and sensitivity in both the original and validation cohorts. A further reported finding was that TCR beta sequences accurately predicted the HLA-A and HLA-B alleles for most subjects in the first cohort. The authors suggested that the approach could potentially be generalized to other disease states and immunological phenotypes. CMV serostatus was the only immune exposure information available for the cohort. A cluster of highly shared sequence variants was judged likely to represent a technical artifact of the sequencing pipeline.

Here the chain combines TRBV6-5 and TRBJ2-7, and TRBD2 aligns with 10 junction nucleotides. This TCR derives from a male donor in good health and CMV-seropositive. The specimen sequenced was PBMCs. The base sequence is TGTGCCAGCAGTTCTCGGACTAGCGGAGCCCACTACGAGCAGTACTTC. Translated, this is CASSSRTSGAHYEQYF.